Listed below are T cell receptor beta chains from one sample, sequenced in a study of identical twins. TCRdb re-analysed the 5' RACE reads in MiXCR, keeping a single row per CDR3 protein. This table has 310,000 or so distinct CDR3 sequences, 9.5% appearing once. The data were also submitted as part of a second study, on yellow fever vaccine responses in identical twins.

Specimen: CD8+ T cells sorted from blood. These receptors all come from a young woman in good health. Each CDR3 is given with its conserved first and last residue. D genes are given only for firm matches. The size entry is marked missing in some rows and otherwise reads once, few, many or a size class.

18 | TRBJ2-1 | . | . | TRBV29-1 | CSGLPTPGETSSYNEQFF | TGCAGCGGACTCCCTACACCCGGGGAGACATCCTCCTACAATGAGCAGTTCTTC
16 | TRBJ2-3 | few | . | TRBV10-3 | CAISESYREITDTQYF | TGTGCCATCAGTGAGTCGTACAGGGAAATCACAGATACGCAGTATTTT
15 | TRBJ2-3 | many | TRBD2 | TRBV7-9 | CASTLGGGDGDTQYF | TGTGCCAGCACTCTCGGGGGAGGGGATGGAGATACGCAGTATTTT
13 | TRBJ2-7 | . | . | TRBV27 | CASGSRLNPEQYF | TGTGCCAGCGGTAGTAGACTCAACCCCGAGCAGTACTTC
17 | TRBJ2-1 | many | . | TRBV3-1 | CASSQDSAADSYNEQFF | TGTGCCAGCAGCCAAGATAGTGCAGCAGACTCCTACAATGAGCAGTTCTTC
15 | TRBJ2-7 | many | TRBD1 | TRBV7-9 | CASSLAGQGADEQYF | TGTGCCAGCAGCTTAGCGGGGCAGGGGGCGGACGAGCAGTACTTC
13 | TRBJ2-1 | few | . | TRBV7-6 | CASGFRGFNEQFF | TGTGCCAGCGGTTTTCGCGGATTCAATGAGCAGTTCTTC
14 | TRBJ1-5 | . | . | TRBV7-6 | CASSLREGNQPQHF | TGTGCCAGCAGCTTGAGGGAGGGCAATCAGCCCCAGCATTTT
14 | TRBJ1-4 | many | . | TRBV7-9 | CASSLADFNEKLFF | TGTGCCAGCAGCTTGGCGGACTTTAATGAAAAACTGTTTTTT
16 | TRBJ2-4 | few | TRBD2 | TRBV28 | CASSSIIAGTGNIQYF | TGTGCCAGCAGTTCGATAATAGCGGGAACTGGAAACATTCAGTACTTC
14 | TRBJ2-7 | few | TRBD2 | TRBV27 | CASSPGTKTYEQYF | TGTGCCAGCAGTCCCGGGACTAAGACTTACGAGCAGTACTTC
16 | TRBJ2-7 | once | . | TRBV30 | CAWEGRSGKTSYEQYF | TGTGCCTGGGAGGGGAGGTCGGGAAAGACTTCCTACGAGCAGTACTTC
13 | TRBJ2-1 | many | . | TRBV13 | CASSAPGADEQFF | TGTGCCAGCAGCGCCCCAGGGGCGGATGAGCAGTTCTTC
17 | TRBJ2-2 | . | . | TRBV7-6 | CASSPPIGQGEAGELFF | TGTGCCAGCAGTCCCCCAATAGGGCAGGGCGAGGCCGGGGAGCTGTTTTTT
19 | TRBJ2-5 | few | . | TRBV10-3 | CAISPGLADLGDGGETQYF | TGTGCCATCAGCCCCGGGCTAGCCGACCTCGGAGATGGTGGAGAGACCCAGTACTTC
17 | TRBJ2-6 | few | TRBD1 | TRBV2 | CASSPDRGLSGANVLTF | TGTGCCAGCAGTCCTGACAGGGGGCTCTCTGGGGCCAACGTCCTGACTTTC
16 | TRBJ2-1 | many | . | TRBV3-1 | CASSQDWRSSYNEQFF | TGTGCCAGCAGCCAAGATTGGAGAAGCTCCTACAATGAGCAGTTCTTC
15 | TRBJ2-3 | few | TRBD2 | TRBV10-3 | CAISDERGDTDTQYF | TGTGCCATCAGTGATGAGCGGGGGGACACAGATACGCAGTATTTT
16 | TRBJ2-3 | few | . | TRBV4-2 | CASSQRTGSQSDTQYF | TGTGCCAGCAGCCAACGAACAGGGTCACAGTCGGATACGCAGTATTTT
14 | TRBJ2-4 | many | . | TRBV6-2/TRBV6-3 | CASSPGAYKNIQYF | TGTGCCAGCAGCCCCGGGGCTTACAAAAACATTCAGTACTTC
15 | TRBJ2-1 | many | TRBD2 | TRBV27 | CASSSIAGGYNEQFF | TGTGCCAGCAGTTCCATAGCGGGAGGGTACAATGAGCAGTTCTTC
16 | TRBJ2-7 | few | TRBD2 | TRBV20-1 | CSARGPSSGRAYEQYF | TGCAGTGCTAGAGGACCTTCTAGCGGGAGGGCCTACGAGCAGTACTTC
15 | TRBJ2-1 | . | TRBD2 | TRBV30 | CAWSHAGGPVDEQFF | TGTGCCTGGAGTCATGCGGGGGGGCCGGTCGATGAGCAGTTCTTC
18 | TRBJ2-2 | . | . | TRBV2 | CARSFSSLQRPNTGELFF | TGTGCCCGCAGTTTCTCCAGCCTCCAGCGCCCGAACACCGGGGAGCTGTTTTTT
17 | TRBJ2-1 | many | TRBD2 | TRBV5-1 | CASSPGLAGTPNNEQFF | TGCGCCAGCAGCCCGGGACTAGCGGGGACACCCAACAATGAGCAGTTCTTC
13 | TRBJ2-3 | few | TRBD1 | TRBV23-1 | CATGQGGTDTQYF | TGCGCCACCGGACAGGGCGGCACAGATACGCAGTATTTT
14 | TRBJ2-7 | many | . | TRBV4-1 | CASSQVVEGHEQYF | TGCGCCAGCAGCCAAGTTGTCGAGGGGCACGAGCAGTACTTC
16 | TRBJ2-2 | many | . | TRBV6-2/TRBV6-3 | CASILADRSNTGELFF | TGTGCCAGCATTCTGGCCGACAGGTCGAACACCGGGGAGCTGTTTTTT
15 | TRBJ2-1 | many | TRBD1 | TRBV13 | CASSSPSDRLSEQFF | TGTGCCAGCAGCTCCCCCTCGGACAGGTTGAGTGAGCAGTTCTTC
15 | TRBJ2-7 | many | . | TRBV4-3 | CASSQGSGDPYEQYF | TGCGCCAGCAGCCAAGGCTCCGGGGACCCCTACGAGCAGTACTTC
15 | TRBJ2-7 | many | TRBD2 | TRBV4-3 | CASSQDDLAEYEQYF | TGCGCCAGCAGCCAAGATGACCTAGCGGAATACGAGCAGTACTTC
13 | TRBJ2-3 | many | . | TRBV20-1 | CSAGRFSTDTQYF | TGCAGTGCTGGACGATTTTCCACAGATACGCAGTATTTT
15 | TRBJ2-7 | . | . | TRBV12-2 | CASRTQDSSIYEQYF | TGTGCAAGTCGCACCCAGGACAGTTCGATCTACGAGCAGTACTTC
18 | TRBJ2-1 | many | TRBD2 | TRBV4-3 | CASSQVFGTSGGYNEQFF | TGCGCCAGCAGCCAAGTATTCGGGACTAGCGGAGGCTACAATGAGCAGTTCTTC
15 | TRBJ2-6 | . | . | TRBV6-1 | CASSKTVSGANVLTF | TGTGCCAGCAGCAAGACAGTATCTGGGGCCAACGTCCTGACTTTC
16 | TRBJ2-2 | . | TRBD2 | TRBV7-6 | CASSFSREGNTGELFF | TGTGCCAGCAGCTTCTCGCGGGAGGGCAACACCGGGGAGCTGTTTTTT
13 | TRBJ2-1 | many | . | TRBV20-1 | CSARDLLDNEQFF | TGCAGTGCTAGAGATCTACTAGACAATGAGCAGTTCTTC
16 | TRBJ2-7 | few | . | TRBV4-3 | CASSQAVSGIAYEQYF | TGCGCCAGCAGCCAAGCGGTGTCGGGGATTGCCTACGAGCAGTACTTC
14 | TRBJ1-6 | . | TRBD1 | TRBV4-1 | CASSPEQGDSPLHF | TGCGCCAGCAGCCCTGAACAGGGGGATTCACCCCTCCACTTT
14 | TRBJ1-5 | . | TRBD1 | TRBV12-3/TRBV12-4 | CASTQGVSNQPQHF | TGTGCCAGCACCCAGGGGGTGAGCAATCAGCCCCAGCATTTT
16 | TRBJ2-1 | many | TRBD1 | TRBV29-1 | CSVEGLTGESYNEQFF | TGCAGCGTGGAGGGTTTGACAGGGGAATCCTACAATGAGCAGTTCTTC
16 | TRBJ1-5 | few | . | TRBV7-3 | CASSRKSTFYISPQHF | TGTGCCAGCAGCCGGAAATCGACTTTTTATATCAGCCCCCAGCATTTT
15 | TRBJ2-3 | few | . | TRBV2 | CASRDPVLSTDTQYF | TGTGCCAGCAGGGACCCAGTACTTAGCACAGATACGCAGTATTTT
14 | TRBJ2-3 | many | . | TRBV20-1 | CSARDSRDPDTQYF | TGCAGTGCTAGAGATTCGCGGGACCCAGATACGCAGTATTTT
14 | TRBJ2-7 | many | TRBD1 | TRBV3-1 | CASSPGQGPYEQYF | TGTGCCAGCAGCCCGGGACAGGGACCCTACGAGCAGTACTTC
11 | TRBJ2-7 | few | . | TRBV29-1 | CSVAFGYEQYF | TGCAGCGTTGCTTTCGGCTACGAGCAGTACTTC
14 | TRBJ2-7 | . | . | TRBV4-1 | CASSNYGDSYEQYF | TGCGCCAGCTCCAACTATGGGGACTCCTACGAGCAGTACTTC
13 | TRBJ2-1 | few | . | TRBV4-3 | CASATSLNNEQFF | TGCGCCAGCGCCACTAGCCTAAACAATGAGCAGTTCTTC
14 | TRBJ2-7 | few | . | TRBV6-2/TRBV6-3 | CASNLDPPLYEQYF | TGTGCCAGCAACTTGGACCCCCCCCTTTACGAGCAGTACTTC
13 | TRBJ2-7 | many | . | TRBV20-1 | CSAPRESSYEQYF | TGCAGTGCGCCCCGGGAGAGCTCCTACGAGCAGTACTTC